This TCR beta chain was observed in a study of monozygotic twins with inflammatory bowel disease. TCRdb reprocessed the 5' RACE reads, with one entry per CDR3 protein and no DNA. The sample table sets out about 160,000 distinct CDR3 sequences. Germline CDR1 reads SGDLS; CDR2 reads YYNGEE. CDR3 size: 15 residues. The TCR was taken from a human donor with ulcerative colitis or Crohn's disease, or a healthy co-twin of an affected twin (not recorded which). V gene TRBV9 combines with J gene TRBJ2-7; TCRdb returns TRBD2, unconfirmable since there is no DNA. Source material: blood. CDR3 protein: CASSVEGGVSYEQYF.